Below are 10 T cell receptor beta chains sequenced from a single sample in a study of post-analysis software for immune sequencing data. These receptors have no known antigen. TCR beta libraries were prepared from cDNA with unique molecular identifiers. TCRdb passed the PCR reads through MiXCR, listing each CDR3 protein once. The sample lists roughly 600,000 distinct CDR3 sequences; roughly 46% were seen once. Study findings and constraints: A handful of TRBV segments appeared more often in patients than in controls, and TRBV5-6, TRBV5-1 and TRBV20-1 were among these.

Input material: blood. Receptor source: a girl between 5 and 17 years old with multiple sclerosis.

CDR3: CASSLASGTGSYF. The CDR3 DNA is TGTGCCAGCAGCCTTGCTTCCGGGACAGGGTCGTATTTT. The V call is TRBV3-1, the J call TRBJ2-3; 9 bases agree with TRBD1. The CDR3 has 13 residues. Germline lookup yields CDR1 LGHDT and CDR2 YNNKEL (reference sequence). With V trimmed by 4 bases and J by 14 bases, 10 bases remained unmatched.

This CDR3 is CATSRGTSVGGYTF. The CDR3 DNA reads as TGTGCCACCAGCAGAGGGACCTCGGTGGGTGGCTACACCTTC. The chain combines TRBV15 with TRBJ1-2, with D uncertain. CDR3 size: 14 residues. Looked up from germline, CDR1 is LNHNV and CDR2 is YYDKDF (reference sequence). The V gene lost 1 base and the J gene lost 7 bases, with 13 bases spanning the gap. Using reference TRBV15 and TRBJ1-2 for the parts outside the CDR3, the full variable domain is DAMVIQNPRYQVTQFGKPVTLSCSQTLNHNVMYWYQQKSSQAPKLLFHYYDKDFNNEADTPDNFQSRRPNTSFCFLDIRSPGLGDTAMYLCATSRGTSVGGYTFGSGTRLTVV.

The rearrangement uses TRBV5-1 and TRBJ1-1, with 9 nucleotides matching TRBD1. The CDR3 has 16 amino acids. V shed 3 bases, J shed 1 base, and the junction held 7 bases outside the gene matches. Germline V CDR1 and CDR2: SGHRS, YFSETQ. The CDR3 sequence: CASSSRTGVTNTEAFF. DNA of the CDR3: TGCGCCAGCAGCTCCCGGACAGGGGTTACGAACACTGAAGCTTTCTTT. Based on the CDR3 plus reference TRBV5-1 and TRBJ1-1, the full variable domain is KAGVTQTPRYLIKTRGQQVTLSCSPISGHRSVSWYQQTPGQGLQFLFEYFSETQRNKGNFPGRFSGRQFSNSRSEMNVSTLELGDSALYLCASSSRTGVTNTEAFFGQGTRLTVV.

This clonotype was seen only a few times. The genes are TRBV5-1 and TRBJ1-2; D remains unclear. This CDR3 has 14 amino acids. The germline gives CDR1 SGHRS, CDR2 YFSETQ. Trimming removed 0 bases at V and 4 bases at J, with 10 bases between. This chain's CDR3 is CASSLERPAYGYTF. The CDR3 DNA reads as TGCGCCAGCAGCTTGGAGCGGCCTGCCTATGGCTACACCTTC.

The chain joins TRBV19 to TRBJ2-7; 9 bases align to TRBD2. The end of the DNA is better explained by TRBJ2-5, so the J call may be wrong. This CDR3 contains 15 residues. Germline-derived CDR1 and CDR2 are LNHDA and SQIVND (reference sequence). The CDR3 loop reads CASSKARGGAVTQYF. The DNA for the CDR3 is TGTGCCAGTAGTAAGGCGCGGGGGGGCGCGGTGACCCAGTACTTC.

The V call is TRBV7-2, the J call TRBJ2-4; D tentatively fits TRBD1 or TRBD2 (6 bases each). Germline V CDR1 and CDR2: SGHTA, FQGNSA. Trimming took 7 bases from V and 6 from J, leaving 19 bases between them. The CDR3 is 15 amino acids. The CDR3 nucleotides are TGTGCCAGCAACAATTCTAGACAGGAGGGAAACATTCAGTACTTC. Translating it yields CASNNSRQEGNIQYF.

The chain is built from TRBV14 and TRBJ1-2; D ambiguous. V lost 0 bases, J lost 3 bases, and 8 bases lay in between. The CDR3 runs 14 residues. CDR1 is SGHDN, CDR2 FVKESK, per germline. The CDR3: CASSQDRWDYGYTF. The CDR3 DNA follows: TGTGCCAGCAGCCAAGATCGCTGGGACTATGGCTACACCTTC. Complete variable domain (other parts from reference TRBV14 and TRBJ1-2): EAGVTQFPSHSVIEKGQTVTLRCDPISGHDNLYWYRRVMGKEIKFLLHFVKESKQDESGMPNNRFLAERTGGTYSTLKVQPAELEDSGVYFCASSQDRWDYGYTFGSGTRLTVV.

Only one count was recorded for this clonotype. The chain has TRBV7-2 and TRBJ2-3; D remains ambiguous. Germline CDR1 and CDR2: SGHTA and FQGNSA. The CDR3 is made up of 15 amino acids. Trimming shortened V by 5 bases and J by 2 bases, and 14 bases separated the two germline ends. CDR3 DNA sequence: TGTGCCAGCAGCCCTAAAAGTTTCTTCACAGATACGCAGTATTTT. It yields the protein CASSPKSFFTDTQYF. Together with reference TRBV7-2 and TRBJ2-3, the CDR3 gives the full variable domain: GAGVSQSPSNKVTEKGKDVELRCDPISGHTALYWYRQSLGQGLEFLIYFQGNSAPDKSGLPSDRFSAERTGGSVSTLTIQRTQQEDSAVYLCASSPKSFFTDTQYFGPGTRLTVL.

CDR3 coding DNA: TGTGCCAGCAGTTACGACAGGGGGGGCGAGCAGTACTTC. It specifies CASSYDRGGEQYF. The J gene is TRBJ2-7, the V gene TRBV6-5, with 9 bases identical to TRBD1. The V gene end was trimmed by 2 bases and the J gene end by 6 bases; junction bases not matched to a gene: 2. The CDR3 consists of 13 residues. CDR1 is MNHEY, CDR2 SVGAGI, per germline.

This chain links TRBV3-1 with TRBJ2-1, with 8 bases aligning to TRBD2. CDR1 LGHDT and CDR2 YNNKEL come from the germline V gene (reference sequence). V lost 0 bases and J lost 10; bases outside the gene matches: 2. The CDR3 is made up of 13 amino acids. This chain's CDR3 is CASSQEPGGEQFF. The DNA of the CDR3 is TGTGCCAGCAGCCAAGAACCGGGGGGGGAGCAGTTCTTC.